The following is a TCR beta chain sequence with its context. These data are taken from a study of T cells after yellow fever vaccination. TCRdb called the 5' RACE reads again in MiXCR, with one record for every CDR3 protein. The sample shows fewer than 400,000 distinct CDR3 sequences, under 7.5% of them seen only once. The ends lost 0 bases at V and 6 bases at J; junction bases unmatched: 5. There are 15 residues in the CDR3. Germline-derived CDR1 and CDR2 are MNHEY and SVGEGT. V is TRBV6-2 or TRBV6-3 and J is TRBJ2-1, with 7 bases aligning to TRBD2. The TCR was taken from a man aged 25-45 years who received the YFV17D yellow fever vaccine. This sample comprised PBMCs, obtained 5 days after the yellow fever booster vaccination. The CDR3 spells CASSYSRGRFNEQFF. In DNA, the CDR3 is TGTGCCAGCAGTTACTCCCGCGGGAGATTCAATGAGCAGTTCTTC.